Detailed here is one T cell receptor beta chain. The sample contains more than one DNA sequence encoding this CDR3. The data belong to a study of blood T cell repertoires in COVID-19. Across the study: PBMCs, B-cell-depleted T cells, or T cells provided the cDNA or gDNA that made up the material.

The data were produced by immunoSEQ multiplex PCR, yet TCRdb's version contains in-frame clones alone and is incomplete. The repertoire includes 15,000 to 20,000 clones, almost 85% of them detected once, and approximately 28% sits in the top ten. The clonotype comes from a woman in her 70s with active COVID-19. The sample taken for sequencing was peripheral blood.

CDR3 protein: CATSRDRQGGYTF. CDR3 sequence (DNA): TGTGCCACCAGCAGAGATAGGCAGGGCGGCTACACCTTC. V gene TRBV15 combines with J gene TRBJ1-2; D may be TRBD1 (5 bases). Germline V lookup: CDR1 LNHNV, CDR2 YYDKDF (reference sequence). The CDR3 sequence is 13 residues long. The V gene lost 0 bases and the J gene lost 8 bases, with 10 bases spanning the gap.